The clone carrying this TCR beta chain was found a few times. The antigen is not known. Every individual TCR cDNA molecule carried its own unique molecular identifier, which allowed correction of PCR and sequencing errors. TCRdb fed the 5' RACE reads into MiXCR, producing one record per CDR3 protein. The sample includes about 92,000 distinct CDR3 sequences, roughly 12% seen only once; the top ten take roughly 39%. Time point in this sample: sample taken at primary tumor resection. The input material, whole RNA from tumor, nontumor lung or frozen PBMC, was sequenced unsorted. The data derive from a study of spatial heterogeneity in lung cancer. Overall study: Detection of beta-chain sequences consistently exceeded that of alpha-chain sequences.

General observations from the study: Relative to follow-up, resection was when ubiquitous expanded tumor TCRs appeared more in blood.

The TCR was taken from a male donor with early-stage non-small cell lung cancer. This material consisted of PBMCs, taken at surgery.

The chain's CDR3 is CASSLEGATIYF. CDR3 coding DNA: TGTGCCAGCAGTCTAGAAGGGGCCACCATATATTTT. The chain links TRBV12-3 or TRBV12-4 to TRBJ1-3; perhaps TRBD1 as D (5 bases). The CDR3 is 12 amino acids. The V end was cut by 5 bases, the J end by 9 bases, with 11 bases between.